The 3 T cell receptor beta chains below were found in one sample sequenced in a study of control samples from healthy donors and cancer patients. The data were produced by immunoSEQ multiplex PCR, yet TCRdb's version contains in-frame clones alone and is incomplete. The table records 130,000 or so clones, 85% to 90% of them present only once. Input material: blood. These receptors were taken from a man in his thirties or forties in good health.

The chain carries TRBV7-2 and TRBJ2-1; D is uncertain. Trimming removed 3 bases from V and 9 bases from J, with 6 bases in between. CDR1 and CDR2 (germline): SGHTA, FQGNSA. The CDR3 has 11 amino acids. The CDR3 bases are TGTGCCAGCAGCTTGCAGATTGAGCAGTTCTTC. Amino acids: CASSLQIEQFF.

This chain joins TRBV5-1 and TRBJ1-3; D gene uncertain. Trimming shortened V by 4 bases and J by 0 bases, and 11 bases separated the two germline ends. The germline gives CDR1 SGHRS, CDR2 YFSETQ. This CDR3 spans 15 amino acids. CDR3 loop: CASSPRPGSGNTIYF. DNA of the CDR3: TGCGCCAGCAGCCCAAGGCCCGGCTCTGGAAACACCATATATTTT.

This clone was observed a single time. The V gene is TRBV30, the J gene TRBJ2-1; 9 nucleotides match TRBD2. Germline CDR1 GTSNPN, CDR2 SVGIG (reference sequence). This CDR3 has 12 residues. CDR3 residues: CAAGGGVLQQFF. In DNA, the CDR3 is TGTGCTGCGGGGGGGGGCGTCCTCCAGCAGTTCTTC.